The clone carrying this T cell receptor beta chain came up a few times. Its specificity is not known. These data come from a study of T cell responses to AZD1222 COVID-19 vaccine. This table comes from immunoSEQ multiplex PCR, and its TCRdb copy is limited to in-frame clones, with some not included. The repertoire includes approximately 130,000 clones, 92% of them detected once, and about 1.1% sits in the top ten. Looked up from germline, CDR1 is SGHTA and CDR2 is FQGNSA. Between the trimmed V and J ends, which lost 5 bases and 7 bases, there was a span of 24 bases. The CDR3 spans 16 residues. Whole-study results and caveats: Nearly half of spike-specific TCRs reportedly target variant regions that are unmutated in the B.1.351 and B.1.1.7 variants. Spike-specific TCR repertoires showed rising breadth and depth after two AZD1222 doses. Spike was spanned by vaccine-associated CD4 TCRs, with dominance at 160-218 and 743-854. Donors were mostly white British, more females; clonal diversity possibly underestimated.

The TCR originated in an adult in good health. Sequenced material: peripheral blood, taken on day 0 of AZD1222 vaccination. The chain couples TRBV7-2 to TRBJ2-7, with D perhaps TRBD1 (7 bases). The CDR3 DNA reads TGTGCCAGCAGCCGTAGCGGTTTTGGACAGGTTGAAGAGCAGTACTTC. Encoded protein: CASSRSGFGQVEEQYF.